This TCR beta chain was identified during a study of identical twins. Findings and caveats of the study: Fewer insertions were carried by abundant cord blood beta clonotypes, but none was seen in memory repertoires.

Unique molecular identifiers were present on the cDNA, and a universal primer site came from template switching. One entry per CDR3 protein results from TCRdb running MiXCR on the 5' RACE reads. The data contain 510,000 or so distinct CDR3 sequences, around 15% of them seen just once; the ten biggest clones take up around 0.48%. Each donor (without exception) was a healthy Caucasian. The CDR3 runs 12 residues. Germline lookup yields CDR1 DFQATT and CDR2 SNEGSKA (reference sequence). The junction had 6 bases not matched to a gene; V was cut back by 5 bases and J by 9 bases. This clonotype has more than one count but fewer than ten. Its antigen is not known. These data are also associated with another study on yellow fever vaccine responses in identical twins. From that second work: Among the twins, the vaccine T cell response reportedly seemed partly convergent and partly personalized.

The sample taken for sequencing was CD4+ T cells sorted from blood. The gene calls are TRBV20-1 and TRBJ2-1; 8 bases match TRBD1. The sequence derives from a woman younger than 35 in good health. The CDR3: CSAGDRRGEQFF. CDR3 bases: TGCAGTGCTGGGGACAGGAGGGGTGAGCAGTTCTTC.